The next 27 T cell receptor beta chains were all read from a single sample in a study of T cells after posttransplantation cyclophosphamide. The assay was immunoSEQ multiplex PCR, and TCRdb's table has in-frame clones only and misses some. Observed are fewer than 35,000 clones, no singletons, with the top ten taking approximately 2.6%. Sequencing was done on a sample of PBMCs. These receptors all come from a woman aged 60-75 years in good health, CMV-negative, and a related stem cell transplant donor.

This sequence joins TRBV7-3 and TRBJ2-7; 9 nucleotides line up with TRBD2. V gave up 5 bases and J gave up 7 bases; unmatched junction bases: 9. The CDR3 covers 14 residues. Germline-derived CDR1 and CDR2 are SGHTA and FQGTGA. The CDR3 is CASSPGTSPGEQYF. The CDR3 DNA follows: TGTGCCAGCAGCCCCGGGACTAGCCCTGGGGAGCAGTACTTC.

This clone has more than one count but fewer than ten. The chain joins TRBV5-1 to TRBJ2-1, with 11 positions matching TRBD2. This CDR3 has 15 residues. With V trimmed by 4 bases and J by 7 bases, 7 bases remained unmatched. Germline V gene sequence: CDR1 SGHRS, CDR2 YFSETQ. CDR3 loop: CASSNPGLAANEQFF. The CDR3 DNA reads TGCGCCAGCAGCAACCCGGGACTAGCGGCAAATGAGCAGTTCTTC.

This clone was seen repeatedly, ten times or more. The chain recombines TRBV7-9 with TRBJ1-6; a possible D gene is TRBD1 (5 bases). The CDR3 is 18 residues long. Trimming took off 1 base at V and 0 bases at J, with 13 bases between the two ends. Germline CDR1 SEHNR, CDR2 FQNEAQ (reference sequence). The CDR3 loop is CASSLGRGESSYNSPLHF. Written as DNA, the CDR3 is TGTGCCAGCAGCTTAGGAAGGGGCGAAAGCTCCTATAATTCACCCCTCCACTTT.

In this sample, this clone turned up many times. The chain recombines TRBV6-1 with TRBJ1-2; D perhaps matches TRBD1 (6 bases). Trimming cost V 5 bases and J 3 bases, with 13 bases left between them. This CDR3 contains 14 residues. Germline V gene sequence: CDR1 MNHNS, CDR2 SASEGT. CDR3 sequence reads: CASSRGHADYGYTF. The CDR3 coding sequence is TGTGCCAGCAGTCGGGGACATGCGGACTATGGCTACACCTTC.

There are many counts of this clone. The chain couples TRBV7-2 to TRBJ1-5, with D possibly matching TRBD1 (5 bases). Trimming removed 5 bases from V and 1 base from J, with 12 bases in between. This CDR3 spans 15 amino acids. Germline V gives CDR1 SGHTA, CDR2 FQGNSA. As DNA, the CDR3 is TGTGCCAGCAGCCCTGACAAGGGGAGCAATCAGCCCCAGCATTTT. Encoded protein: CASSPDKGSNQPQHF.

This clone has at least ten counts. The J gene is TRBJ2-7, the V gene TRBV28; TRBD1 aligns across 10 bases. V dropped 5 bases and J dropped 4; count of bases not matched to a gene: 8. This CDR3 is built from 15 residues. Looked up from germline, CDR1 is MDHEN and CDR2 is SYDVKM. The CDR3 reads CASSPPGQGLYEQYF. CDR3 nucleotides: TGTGCCAGCAGTCCTCCGGGACAGGGGTTATACGAGCAGTACTTC.

This chain's CDR3 is CASSLRGGDTDTQYF. The CDR3 DNA reads TGTGCCAGCAGTTTACGTGGGGGGGACACAGATACGCAGTATTTT. This chain uses TRBV27 with TRBJ2-3, with 7 bases aligning to TRBD2. Germline CDR1 is MNHEY and CDR2 is SMNVEV (reference sequence). The CDR3 extends over 15 amino acids. With 2 bases clipped from V and 2 bases from J, the junction kept 4 bases outside the gene matches.

Many counts were recorded for this clone. The chain has TRBV4-2 and TRBJ2-5; TRBD2 might be the D (6 bases). CDR1 and CDR2 (germline): LGHNA, YNFKEQ. V lost 1 base to trimming and J lost 4 bases, with 10 bases between them. There are 14 residues in the CDR3. This chain's CDR3 is CASSQGSAGETQYF. The CDR3, as DNA: TGTGCCAGCAGCCAAGGTTCAGCGGGAGAGACCCAGTACTTC.

This clone was detected many times. The gene calls are TRBV27 and TRBJ1-4; 9 positions agree with TRBD1. Germline V gene lookup returns CDR1 MNHEY and CDR2 SMNVEV (reference sequence). This CDR3 comprises 14 residues. Trimming removed 4 bases from V and 8 bases from J; junction bases left unmatched: 5. The CDR3 nucleotides read TGTGCCAGCAGTTGGACAGGGGAAAAAGAAAAACTGTTTTTT. Translating it yields CASSWTGEKEKLFF.

The chain has TRBV28 and TRBJ2-6; tentatively, D is TRBD2 (5 bases). The CDR3 spans 16 residues. Trimming removed 7 bases from V and 1 base from J, with 14 bases in between. The germline V gene has CDR1 MDHEN and CDR2 SYDVKM. This CDR3 reads CASTLSRGSGANVLTF. The CDR3 DNA reads as TGTGCCAGCACCCTTTCACGCGGGTCTGGGGCCAACGTCCTGACTTTC.

Ten or more counts support this clone. The V and J genes are TRBV6-5 and TRBJ1-1; 8 positions agree with TRBD1. CDR3 length: 13 residues. CDR1 is MNHEY and CDR2 is SVGAGI in the germline V gene. V shed 7 bases, J shed 2 bases, and the junction held 3 bases outside the gene matches. CDR3 amino acids: CASTDRGNTEAFF. DNA for the CDR3: TGTGCCAGCACCGACAGGGGTAACACTGAAGCTTTCTTT.

The CDR3 loop reads CASSRQGRYEQYF. The CDR3 DNA sequence: TGTGCCAGCAGTCGACAGGGGCGCTACGAGCAGTACTTC. V gene TRBV12-3 or TRBV12-4 combines with J gene TRBJ2-7; 8 bases are a match to TRBD1. This CDR3 spans 13 amino acids. The J segment lost 3 bases and the V segment lost 5 bases, leaving 3 bases of the junction unmatched.

This clone was counted at least ten times. The rearrangement links TRBV10-2 to TRBJ2-2; 8 bases are a match to TRBD2. There are 14 residues in the CDR3. V dropped 7 bases and J dropped 5; count of bases not matched to a gene: 6. The germline CDR1 and CDR2 sequences are WSHSY and SAAADI. CDR3 loop: CASTAGGGTGELFF. The CDR3 bases are TGCGCCAGCACTGCGGGCGGGGGGACCGGGGAGCTGTTTTTT.

This clone was seen many times. This chain connects TRBV4-2 to TRBJ2-1, with TRBD2 matching over 7 bases. This CDR3 contains 16 residues. Germline V gives CDR1 LGHNA, CDR2 YNFKEQ. V was clipped by 1 base and J by 10 bases; unmatched bases: 13. CDR3 amino acids: CASSQVPSGKPGEQFF. Written as DNA, the CDR3 is TGTGCCAGCAGCCAAGTACCGAGCGGGAAACCGGGGGAGCAGTTCTTC.

This clone was recorded a few times. The V and J genes are TRBV13 and TRBJ2-7; 7 nucleotides align to TRBD2. V shed 4 bases and J 0 bases; nucleotides not matched to a gene: 6. Germline V CDR1 and CDR2: PRHDT, FYEKMQ (reference sequence). This CDR3 is built from 15 residues. CDR3 nucleotides: TGTGCCAGCAGCTCGTTCAGCGGGATCTCCTACGAGCAGTACTTC. This codes for CASSSFSGISYEQYF.

In this sample, this clone turned up many times. This sequence joins TRBV6-2 or TRBV6-3 and TRBJ2-1, with D maybe TRBD2 (7 bases). Germline V gives CDR1 MNHEY, CDR2 SVGEGT. The germline V and J ends were trimmed by 6 bases and 8 bases, with 17 bases remaining between them. The CDR3 totals 14 residues. The CDR3 loop reads CASSSRLGGDEQFF. The CDR3 DNA reads as TGTGCCAGCAGCTCCAGACTAGGGGGGGATGAGCAGTTCTTC.

In this sample, this clone turned up many times. The chain joins TRBV7-2 to TRBJ1-2; D might be TRBD1 (5 bases). The germline V gene encodes CDR1 SGHTA and CDR2 FQGNSA. The germline V and J ends were trimmed by 3 bases and 7 bases, with 15 bases remaining between them. This CDR3 comprises 14 residues. The CDR3 reads CASSFSGGMGGYTF. CDR3 DNA: TGTGCCAGCAGCTTCAGCGGGGGGATGGGTGGCTACACCTTC.

This clone occurred many times. This chain uses TRBV2 with TRBJ1-4; TRBD1 agrees at 8 bases. Germline V gene sequence: CDR1 SNHLY, CDR2 FYNNEI. This CDR3 comprises 15 residues. With 6 bases clipped from V and 6 bases from J, the junction kept 9 bases outside the gene matches. The chain's CDR3 is CASSGQGWWDEKLFF. The CDR3 nucleotides are TGTGCCAGCAGCGGACAGGGCTGGTGGGATGAAAAACTGTTTTTT.

This clone was recorded at least ten times. This chain connects TRBV27 to TRBJ1-6; D perhaps matches TRBD1 (6 bases). Germline-derived CDR1 and CDR2 are MNHEY and SMNVEV (reference sequence). Trimming cost V 7 bases and J 6 bases, with 13 bases left between them. CDR3 length: 14 amino acids. CDR3 protein: CASNVQGPNSPLHF. DNA of the CDR3: TGTGCCAGCAATGTGCAGGGGCCTAATTCACCCCTCCACTTT.

This clone was seen repeatedly, ten times or more. The chain uses TRBV6-2 or TRBV6-3 and TRBJ1-1; D is possibly TRBD1 (6 bases). CDR3 length: 15 residues. The V gene lost 4 bases and the J gene lost 1 base, with 13 bases spanning the gap. Germline V gene data show CDR1 as MNHEY and CDR2 as SVGEGT. CDR3 nucleotide sequence: TGTGCCAGCAGTTCCAGGGGCATTGAGAACACTGAAGCTTTCTTT. Amino acids: CASSSRGIENTEAFF.

This chain connects TRBV29-1 to TRBJ2-3, with D possibly being TRBD2 (7 bases). The germline CDR1 and CDR2 sequences are SQVTM and ANQGSEA. This CDR3 spans 12 amino acids. The ends were cut back, 7 bases at V and 6 bases at J, with 14 bases in the middle. The CDR3 DNA sequence: TGCAGCGGAAGGGGGGGGGTGGATACGCAGTATTTT. It codes for CSGRGGVDTQYF.

Ten or more counts support this clone. In DNA form, the CDR3 reads TGTGCCAGCAGTTTAGACAGCAGCGGGGAGATAGCCGGGGAGCTGTTTTTT. This gives the protein CASSLDSSGEIAGELFF. V usage is TRBV27 and J usage is TRBJ2-2; TRBD2 aligns across 7 bases. Germline CDR1 is MNHEY and CDR2 is SMNVEV (reference sequence). The CDR3 spans 17 residues. The V segment lost 2 bases and the J segment 6 bases; nucleotides outside the gene matches: 12.

This clone appeared many times. The chain employs TRBV12-3 or TRBV12-4 and TRBJ1-1; D not certain. The CDR3 runs 13 residues. V dropped 1 base and J dropped 4 bases, with 7 bases sitting between them. CDR3 protein: CASSLGLGTEAFF. The CDR3 nucleotides are TGTGCCAGCAGTTTAGGACTGGGCACTGAAGCTTTCTTT.

This clone was counted at least ten times. V and J are TRBV19 and TRBJ2-1; 10 nucleotides align to TRBD2. The V gene end was trimmed by 3 bases and the J gene end by 7 bases; junction bases not matched to a gene: 9. The CDR3 covers 16 residues. Germline V lookup: CDR1 LNHDA, CDR2 SQIVND (reference sequence). CDR3 nucleotide sequence: TGTGCCAGTAGTATCCAGCGGGGGGGACCGTGGAATGAGCAGTTCTTC. Protein sequence: CASSIQRGGPWNEQFF.

This clone was recorded a few times. The CDR3 region has the DNA TGCAGTGCTAGTCGCGAGTATGGCTACACCTTC. It translates to CSASREYGYTF. V is TRBV20-1 and J is TRBJ1-2; no reliable D call. The CDR3 has 11 amino acids. Germline CDR1 reads DFQATT; CDR2 reads SNEGSKA (reference sequence). V lost 3 bases, J lost 5 bases, and 7 bases lay in between.

This clone was counted many times. The chain employs TRBV10-3 and TRBJ1-6, with D tentatively TRBD1 (6 bases). The CDR3 consists of 16 residues. The V and J ends lost 0 bases and 10 bases respectively, with 16 bases between them. Germline values: CDR1 ENHRY, CDR2 SYGVKD. CDR3 sequence: CAISESGGAQGSPLHF. The CDR3 bases are TGTGCCATCAGTGAGTCGGGGGGGGCGCAGGGCTCACCCCTCCACTTT.

This clone has at least ten counts. This rearrangement joins TRBV2 to TRBJ1-2; TRBD1 aligns across 8 bases. The germline V gene encodes CDR1 SNHLY and CDR2 FYNNEI. This CDR3 has 15 residues. With V trimmed by 6 bases and J by 4 bases, 10 bases remained unmatched. CDR3 coding DNA: TGTGCCAGCAGGCAGGGGGCCGCGGGTGGCTATGGCTACACCTTC. Its translation is CASRQGAAGGYGYTF. The full variable domain, in which reference TRBV2 and TRBJ1-2 provide the parts outside the CDR3, is EPEVTQTPSHQVTQMGQEVILRCVPISNHLYFYWYRQILGQKVEFLVSFYNNEISEKSEIFDDQFSVERPDGSNFTLKIRSTKLEDSAMYFCASRQGAAGGYGYTFGSGTRLTVV.